These 25 T cell receptor beta chains share one sample of origin, sequenced in a study of vaccination and CD4 T cells after COVID-19. An Oncomine TCR Beta short-read assay was used to sequence the DNA from cultured CD4+ T cells. MiXCR was run by TCRdb on the PCR reads, yielding one entry per CDR3 protein. Of 15,000 or so distinct CDR3 sequences listed, around three fifths are singletons. These receptors are not linked to any known antigen. Sample treatment: roughly ten-day PBMC culture with coronavirus spike peptide pools or control peptides (ViraFEST assay). The sample comprised CD4+ T cells from blood, cultured in vitro. The receptors originated from a human donor who had recovered from COVID-19.

This chain joins TRBV10-1 and TRBJ2-3, with D possibly TRBD2 on 6 matching bases. The CDR3 is 17 residues long. From germline, CDR1 is WNHNN and CDR2 SYGVQD (reference sequence). V gave up 4 bases and J gave up 0 bases, with 17 bases separating them. The CDR3 reads CASSGPGGPGSTDTQYF. The CDR3 DNA follows: TGCGCCAGCAGTGGGCCCGGGGGACCGGGGAGCACAGATACGCAGTATTTT.

The chain links TRBV18 to TRBJ2-3; 10 bases are a match to TRBD1. The CDR3 consists of 15 residues. CDR1 is KGHSH, CDR2 LQKENI, per germline. V trimming: 4 bases; J trimming: 2 bases; junction bases outside the gene matches: 3. CDR3 protein: CASSRGTGDTDTQYF. As DNA, the CDR3 is TGTGCCAGCTCACGGGGGACAGGGGACACAGATACGCAGTATTTT.

J is TRBJ1-1 and V is TRBV7-2, with unresolved D. The V gene's germline CDR1 is SGHTA and CDR2 FQGNSA. The germline V and J ends were trimmed by 4 bases and 12 bases, with 15 bases remaining between them. The CDR3 length is 12 residues. CDR3 sequence: CASSSLGPVTFF. CDR3 bases: TGTGCCAGCAGCTCCCTGGGCCCTGTGACTTTCTTT.

The chain has TRBV6-2 or TRBV6-3 and TRBJ1-1; D remains unclear. Germline CDR1 is MNHEY and CDR2 is SVGEGT. V lost 0 bases to trimming and J lost 3 bases, with 14 bases between them. The CDR3 covers 16 residues. CDR3 DNA: TGTGCCAGCAGTTACTCGTATGTTACAAGGGACACTGAAGCTTTCTTT. Encoded protein: CASSYSYVTRDTEAFF.

The chain joins TRBV18 to TRBJ1-2; D is undetermined. V lost 1 base to trimming and J lost 6 bases, with 12 bases between them. Germline V gene data show CDR1 as KGHSH and CDR2 as LQKENI. This CDR3 is 14 amino acids long. The CDR3 DNA sequence: TGTGCCAGCTCACCACTCGGAGGTCTGGATGGCTACACCTTC. It yields the protein CASSPLGGLDGYTF.

The chain links TRBV20-1 to TRBJ2-2; D gene uncertain. The germline gives CDR1 DFQATT, CDR2 SNEGSKA (reference sequence). The CDR3 runs 17 residues. Between the trimmed V and J ends, which lost 0 bases and 4 bases, there was a span of 18 bases. CDR3 amino acids: CSARDPTAPTVTGELFF. Here the CDR3 DNA reads TGCAGTGCTAGAGATCCCACCGCACCCACGGTCACCGGGGAGCTGTTTTTT.

This chain joins TRBV2 and TRBJ2-3, with D possibly TRBD2 on 6 matching bases. CDR3 length equals 14 residues. Trimming took off 3 bases at V and 4 bases at J, with 11 bases between the two ends. Germline loops: CDR1 SNHLY, CDR2 FYNNEI. CDR3 in amino acids: CASSETTGADTQYF. The CDR3 nucleotides read TGTGCCAGCAGTGAGACAACGGGGGCAGATACGCAGTATTTT.

This CDR3 is CASSPGFSGGAFF. The DNA for the CDR3 is TGTGCCAGTAGTCCAGGTTTCTCCGGGGGAGCTTTCTTT. The gene calls are TRBV19 and TRBJ1-1; D might be TRBD1 (5 bases). Germline V gene data show CDR1 as LNHDA and CDR2 as SQIVND (reference sequence). Trimming removed 5 bases from V and 10 bases from J, with 17 bases in between. The CDR3 covers 13 residues.

This chain joins TRBV5-1 and TRBJ2-5; D is unresolved. Trimming left V 3 bases short and J 0 bases short, with 12 bases between. Germline values: CDR1 SGHRS, CDR2 YFSETQ. CDR3 size: 15 residues. The CDR3 nucleotides read TGCGCCAGCAGCTATTTGTCCGCGTACCAAGAGACCCAGTACTTC. This gives the protein CASSYLSAYQETQYF. The entire variable domain, with the rest obtained from reference TRBV5-1 and TRBJ2-5, is as follows: KAGVTQTPRYLIKTRGQQVTLSCSPISGHRSVSWYQQTPGQGLQFLFEYFSETQRNKGNFPGRFSGRQFSNSRSEMNVSTLELGDSALYLCASSYLSAYQETQYFGPGTRLLVL.

The CDR3 DNA reads TGTGCCAGCAGTGGGAGCGGAGGGGGAGATACGCAGTATTTT. Encoded protein: CASSGSGGGDTQYF. This chain joins TRBV25-1 and TRBJ2-3; D is possibly TRBD1 or TRBD2 (6 bases each). Looked up from germline, CDR1 is MGHDK and CDR2 is SYGVNS. CDR3 length: 14 residues. V lost 4 bases and J lost 5, with 13 bases in between.

This chain connects TRBV19 to TRBJ1-2; D uncertain. Germline loops: CDR1 LNHDA, CDR2 SQIVND (reference sequence). The CDR3 is 12 residues long. Trimming shortened V by 2 bases and J by 8 bases, and 9 bases separated the two germline ends. For the CDR3, the DNA is TGTGCCAGTAGTATACTAGGACGAGGCTACACCTTC. The encoded protein is CASSILGRGYTF.

J is TRBJ2-2 and V is TRBV27, with 12 bases identical to TRBD2. V shed 6 bases, J shed 0 bases, and the junction held 2 bases outside the gene matches. Looked up from germline, CDR1 is MNHEY and CDR2 is SMNVEV (reference sequence). This CDR3 contains 16 residues. The CDR3 spells CASRRLAGANTGELFF. The CDR3 DNA follows: TGTGCCAGCAGGAGACTAGCGGGAGCGAACACCGGGGAGCTGTTTTTT.

V usage is TRBV20-1 and J usage is TRBJ1-1; possibly TRBD1 for D (5 bases). The CDR3 covers 15 residues. Trimming shortened V by 0 bases and J by 1 base, and 12 bases separated the two germline ends. Germline CDR1 is DFQATT and CDR2 is SNEGSKA (reference sequence). The CDR3 loop is CSARDSGQGNTEAFF. CDR3 nucleotides: TGCAGTGCTAGAGATTCCGGACAAGGGAACACTGAAGCTTTCTTT.

The chain uses TRBV20-1 and TRBJ1-3; D is unclear. The germline CDR1 and CDR2 sequences are DFQATT and SNEGSKA (reference sequence). The CDR3 runs 14 residues. V lost 0 bases and J 0 bases, leaving 6 bases between the germline ends. CDR3 amino acids: CSARDRSSGNTIYF. The CDR3 DNA reads as TGCAGTGCTAGAGATCGGAGCTCTGGAAACACCATATATTTT.

The V and J genes are TRBV18 and TRBJ1-1; TRBD1 might be the D (5 bases). The V end lost 8 bases, the J end lost 5 bases, and 15 bases lay between the germline ends. The CDR3 is made up of 13 amino acids. The V gene's germline CDR1 is KGHSH and CDR2 LQKENI. Written as DNA, the CDR3 is TGTGCCAGCCACACACGGGGGGAAACTGAAGCTTTCTTT. Translated: CASHTRGETEAFF. The full variable domain, with the rest looked up from reference TRBV18 and TRBJ1-1, is NAGVMQNPRHLVRRRGQEARLRCSPMKGHSHVYWYRQLPEEGLKFMVYLQKENIIDESGMPKERFSAEFPKEGPSILRIQQVVRGDSAAYFCASHTRGETEAFFGQGTRLTVV.

The chain is built from TRBV7-8 and TRBJ1-5; 8 positions agree with TRBD1. The CDR3 is made up of 13 amino acids. CDR1 SGHVS and CDR2 FQNEAQ come from the germline V gene. Trimming removed 1 base from V and 14 bases from J; junction bases left unmatched: 7. CDR3 in amino acids: CASSLVWTGSKHF. The CDR3 DNA reads as TGTGCCAGCAGCTTAGTTTGGACAGGGTCGAAGCATTTT.

This chain connects TRBV6-1 to TRBJ1-2; unclear D gene. The CDR3 consists of 17 residues. CDR1 is MNHNS and CDR2 is SASEGT in the germline V gene. Trimming stripped 7 bases from V and 4 bases from J, with 25 bases between. This CDR3 reads CASTRNPAIVTVYGYTF. The CDR3 nucleotides are TGTGCCAGCACACGGAACCCAGCTATCGTTACCGTCTATGGCTACACCTTC.

The rearrangement links TRBV20-1 to TRBJ2-5; no clear D gene. Trimming left V 6 bases short and J 0 bases short, with 11 bases between. The germline gives CDR1 DFQATT, CDR2 SNEGSKA (reference sequence). The CDR3 runs to 13 residues. The CDR3 region is CSAIRTNQETQYF. The CDR3 region has the DNA TGCAGTGCGATTCGGACCAACCAAGAGACCCAGTACTTC.

The chain employs TRBV20-1 and TRBJ2-7, with TRBD2 matching over 8 bases. Germline V CDR1 and CDR2: DFQATT, SNEGSKA (reference sequence). V lost 1 base and J lost 6; bases outside the gene matches: 8. The CDR3 is 14 residues long. The CDR3 bases are TGCAGTGCTAGAGTAGGACTAGCTCCTAGCGAGCAGTACTTC. This translates into CSARVGLAPSEQYF.

A few counts support this clonotype. The chain combines TRBV20-1 with TRBJ1-2; tentative D call: TRBD1 (6 bases). Trimming shortened V by 4 bases and J by 4 bases, and 16 bases separated the two germline ends. CDR1 DFQATT and CDR2 SNEGSKA come from the germline V gene (reference sequence). CDR3 size: 14 residues. This chain's CDR3 is CSATRGNSIYGYTF. Here the CDR3 DNA reads TGCAGTGCTACTAGGGGGAACAGTATCTATGGCTACACCTTC.

This clonotype has a handful of counts. The DNA of the CDR3 is TGTGCCAGCAGCACCAGGGCGGGTTCACCCCTCCACTTT. This codes for CASSTRAGSPLHF. This sequence joins TRBV7-2 and TRBJ1-6; D is possibly TRBD1 (5 bases). The CDR3 spans 13 residues. V was cut by 5 bases and J by 9 bases, with 11 bases left in between. Per germline, CDR1 SGHTA and CDR2 FQGNSA.

The chain joins TRBV25-1 to TRBJ2-7, with 7 bases that match TRBD1. CDR1 is MGHDK, CDR2 SYGVNS, per germline. CDR3 size: 13 residues. V was pared by 4 bases and J by 2 bases, with 2 bases of the junction left unmatched. The CDR3 here is CASSVTGTYEQYF. The CDR3 DNA sequence: TGTGCCAGCAGTGTGACAGGGACCTACGAGCAGTACTTC.

The V gene is TRBV6-1, the J gene TRBJ1-1; the D is unclear. This CDR3 region has 13 residues. Trimming took off 4 bases at V and 3 bases at J, with 9 bases between the two ends. From germline, CDR1 is MNHNS and CDR2 SASEGT. The CDR3 DNA reads TGTGCCAGCAGTGTAATCGGTGACACTGAAGCTTTCTTT. Encoded protein: CASSVIGDTEAFF.

The gene calls are TRBV11-2 and TRBJ2-3; 10 nucleotides line up with TRBD2. Looked up from germline, CDR1 is SGHAT and CDR2 is FQNNGV. The CDR3 totals 15 residues. Trimming took 5 bases from V and 5 from J; bases not matched to a gene: 7. CDR3 sequence: CASSRSGGAQDTQYF. The CDR3 DNA is TGTGCCAGCAGCCGGAGCGGGGGGGCGCAAGATACGCAGTATTTT.

The gene calls are TRBV27 and TRBJ2-7; TRBD2 matches 9 bases. The CDR3 covers 14 residues. Germline-derived CDR1 and CDR2 are MNHEY and SMNVEV (reference sequence). V trimming: 5 bases; J trimming: 3 bases; junction bases outside the gene matches: 5. CDR3: CASSLAGTHYEQYF. The CDR3 nucleotides read TGTGCCAGCAGTCTAGCGGGAACCCACTACGAGCAGTACTTC.